These 6 T cell receptor beta chains were all obtained from the same sample, sequenced in a study of cytomegalovirus exposure and HLA in healthy donors. Researchers ran the PCR with 60 Vbeta and 13 Jbeta primers. Measured with immunoSEQ multiplex PCR; TCRdb has only the in-frame clones, and not every one. The repertoire holds roughly 230,000 clones, with 78% as singletons. The sequenced sample was PBMCs. These receptors all stem from a boy younger than 18 in good health and CMV-seronegative.

The rearrangement joins TRBV7-2 to TRBJ1-6; TRBD1 matches 8 bases. Germline assignment: CDR1 SGHTA and CDR2 FQGNSA. The V segment lost 5 bases and the J segment 7 bases; nucleotides outside the gene matches: 10. The length of the CDR3 is 16 residues. The CDR3 protein is CASSPPRQGLNSPLHF. For the CDR3, the DNA is TGTGCCAGCAGCCCCCCCCGACAGGGGCTCAATTCACCCCTCCACTTT. Filled out from reference TRBV7-2 and TRBJ1-6, the complete variable domain reads GAGVSQSPSNKVTEKGKDVELRCDPISGHTALYWYRQSLGQGLEFLIYFQGNSAPDKSGLPSDRFSAERTGGSVSTLTIQRTQQEDSAVYLCASSPPRQGLNSPLHFGNGTRLTVT.

The V and J genes are TRBV10-3 and TRBJ2-7; maybe TRBD2 (6 bases). The V end was cut by 10 bases, the J end by 2 bases, with 15 bases between. The germline V gene has CDR1 ENHRY and CDR2 SYGVKD. This CDR3 is built from 13 residues. The CDR3 sequence is CASWDRRAYEQYF. For the CDR3, the DNA is TGTGCCAGCTGGGATCGGAGGGCCTACGAGCAGTACTTC.

The chain uses TRBV6-6 and TRBJ1-2, with TRBD1 matching 8 bases. J gave up 4 bases and V 6 bases, and 7 bases lay outside the gene matches. CDR3 length: 14 residues. Germline lookup yields CDR1 MNHNY and CDR2 SVGAGI (reference sequence). CDR3 in amino acids: CASRRTGMGYGYTF. The CDR3 DNA reads TGTGCCAGCAGACGGACAGGGATGGGCTATGGCTACACCTTC.

This clone was counted once. The V gene is TRBV9, the J gene TRBJ2-7, with 8 bases matching TRBD2. J gave up 3 bases and V 2 bases, and 7 bases lay outside the gene matches. Germline loops: CDR1 SGDLS, CDR2 YYNGEE. This CDR3 region has 15 residues. CDR3 coding DNA: TGTGCCAGCAGCGTCGGGAGCGGGAGTATCTACGAGCAGTACTTC. Protein sequence: CASSVGSGSIYEQYF.

The chain employs TRBV7-2 and TRBJ2-1, with 10 nucleotides matching TRBD2. The junction had 1 base not matched to a gene; V was cut back by 0 bases and J by 5 bases. The CDR3 has 15 amino acids. Germline loops: CDR1 SGHTA, CDR2 FQGNSA. CDR3 DNA sequence: TGTGCCAGCAGCTTAGCCGGGACTAGCGACAATGAGCAGTTCTTC. Its translation is CASSLAGTSDNEQFF.

The rearrangement uses TRBV19 and TRBJ2-1, with 8 bases matching TRBD1. V lost 5 bases and J lost 7; bases outside the gene matches: 7. Germline-derived CDR1 and CDR2 are LNHDA and SQIVND (reference sequence). There are 14 residues in the CDR3. DNA for the CDR3: TGTGCCAGTAGTCCGAGGACAGGGATGAATGAGCAGTTCTTC. Protein product: CASSPRTGMNEQFF.